The 25 T cell receptor beta chains below all came from one sample that was sequenced in a study of CD8 T cells in ankylosing spondylitis. TCRdb reprocessed the 5' RACE reads with MiXCR, giving one entry per CDR3 protein. The table has over 130,000 distinct CDR3 sequences, around two fifths seen once; the top ten hold roughly 15%. The sequenced material came from synovial fluid, either unsorted or a sorted T cell fraction (not recorded which). The receptors here all came from a male donor with ankylosing spondylitis.

This chain connects TRBV6-2 or TRBV6-3 to TRBJ1-2; D uncertain. CDR1 is MNHEY and CDR2 is SVGEGT in the germline V gene. The CDR3 extends over 14 amino acids. The germline V and J ends were trimmed by 1 base and 8 bases, with 14 bases remaining between them. CDR3: CASSYWYRYIGYTF. In nucleotides, the CDR3 is TGTGCCAGCAGTTACTGGTATAGGTATATCGGCTACACCTTC.

The chain has TRBV9 and TRBJ2-3, with D uncertain. CDR3 size: 13 residues. The ends were cut back, 0 bases at V and 6 bases at J, with 8 bases in the middle. Germline V gene data show CDR1 as SGDLS and CDR2 as YYNGEE. The CDR3 loop is CASSVVTTDTQYF. CDR3 coding DNA: TGTGCCAGCAGCGTAGTGACAACTGATACGCAGTATTTT.

This clonotype turned up a few times. The chain links TRBV5-6 to TRBJ2-7; weak D call: TRBD1 (6 bases). Trimming removed 5 bases at V and 2 bases at J, with 14 bases between. CDR1 SGHDT and CDR2 YYEEEE come from the germline V gene. The CDR3 is 14 residues long. CDR3 sequence: CASRTVGATYEQYF. DNA of the CDR3: TGTGCCAGCAGAACGGTGGGGGCCACCTACGAGCAGTACTTC. The full variable domain, rest sourced from reference TRBV5-6 and TRBJ2-7, is DAGVTQSPTHLIKTRGQQVTLRCSPKSGHDTVSWYQQALGQGPQFIFQYYEEEERQRGNFPDRFSGHQFPNYSSELNVNALLLGDSALYLCASRTVGATYEQYFGPGTRLTVT.

V is TRBV6-6 and J is TRBJ2-1; D gene unclear. Per the germline V gene, CDR1 is MNHNY and CDR2 is SVGAGI (reference sequence). Trimming stripped 3 bases from V and 8 bases from J, with 8 bases between. The CDR3 covers 12 residues. The CDR3 DNA reads as TGTGCCAGCAGTTATGGGCCCCATGAGCAGTTCTTC. This translates into CASSYGPHEQFF.

This rearrangement joins TRBV12-3 or TRBV12-4 to TRBJ2-2; 9 bases match TRBD1. V lost 4 bases, J lost 6 bases, and 6 bases stayed unmatched. The CDR3 covers 15 residues. CDR3 bases: TGTGCCAGCAGTTGGGGACAGGGTGGGGCCGGGGAGCTGTTTTTT. This sequence encodes CASSWGQGGAGELFF.

The rearrangement uses TRBV10-3 and TRBJ2-6, with D possibly TRBD2 on 5 matching bases. Between the trimmed V and J ends, which lost 4 bases and 3 bases, there was a span of 22 bases. Germline CDR1 is ENHRY and CDR2 is SYGVKD. The CDR3 extends over 19 amino acids. This CDR3 is CAISVRRQVGRGGANVLTF. In DNA, the CDR3 is TGTGCCATCAGTGTCCGCCGTCAGGTGGGGAGAGGTGGGGCCAACGTCCTGACTTTC.

The V gene is TRBV7-4, the J gene TRBJ1-1, with unresolved D. Trimming stripped 2 bases from V and 1 base from J, with 14 bases between. The CDR3 has 16 amino acids. CDR1 is SGHVT, CDR2 SQSDAQ, per germline. The CDR3 nucleotides are TGTGCCAGCAGCTTATCGGCCTCACAGAGGAACACTGAAGCTTTCTTT. It translates to CASSLSASQRNTEAFF.

The J gene is TRBJ1-6, the V gene TRBV5-1, with TRBD1 matching 8 bases. V shed 4 bases and J 9 bases; nucleotides not matched to a gene: 6. CDR1 and CDR2 (germline): SGHRS, YFSETQ. The CDR3 is made up of 14 amino acids. Here the CDR3 reads CASSKGTGFSPLHF. The CDR3 coding sequence is TGCGCCAGCAGCAAAGGGACAGGCTTTTCACCCCTCCACTTT.

The table lists this clonotype with a few counts. The chain joins TRBV4-1 to TRBJ2-1; D is unclear. This CDR3 has 14 amino acids. Germline values: CDR1 MGHRA, CDR2 YSYEKL. V was clipped by 3 bases and J by 7 bases, with 13 bases between them. The CDR3 coding sequence is TGCGCCAGCAGCCAGCCCAAGTTGGGGAATGAGCAGTTCTTC. Translated, it gives CASSQPKLGNEQFF.

This chain links TRBV11-2 with TRBJ2-5; maybe TRBD1 (6 bases). The V end was cut by 6 bases, the J end by 5 bases, with 16 bases between. The CDR3 sequence is 14 residues long. CDR1 and CDR2 (germline): SGHAT, FQNNGV. The CDR3 here is CASRRGQGLETQYF. The CDR3 DNA is TGTGCCAGCAGACGGGGCCAGGGGTTGGAGACCCAGTACTTC.

The rearrangement uses TRBV10-3 and TRBJ2-1; TRBD2 aligns across 7 bases. J lost 6 bases, V lost 7 bases, and 12 bases had no gene match. This CDR3 region has 15 residues. Germline V gene lookup returns CDR1 ENHRY and CDR2 SYGVKD. CDR3 region: CAIMKEAGEGNEQFF. CDR3 DNA: TGTGCCATCATGAAGGAGGCGGGAGAAGGCAATGAGCAGTTCTTC.

There are many counts of this clonotype. This chain links TRBV7-2 with TRBJ2-7, with D perhaps assigned TRBD1 or TRBD2 (6 bases each). The CDR3 length is 15 residues. V shed 2 bases and J shed 4 bases, with 15 bases lying between them. The germline V gene encodes CDR1 SGHTA and CDR2 FQGNSA. In DNA, the CDR3 is TGTGCCAGCAGCTTAACGTCAGGGGACTCTTACGAGCAGTACTTC. It encodes CASSLTSGDSYEQYF. The variable domain in full, with the rest retrieved from reference TRBV7-2 and TRBJ2-7, is GAGVSQSPSNKVTEKGKDVELRCDPISGHTALYWYRQSLGQGLEFLIYFQGNSAPDKSGLPSDRFSAERTGGSVSTLTIQRTQQEDSAVYLCASSLTSGDSYEQYFGPGTRLTVT.

This sequence joins TRBV18 and TRBJ2-7, with D maybe TRBD2 (5 bases). The CDR3 consists of 17 residues. The germline V gene encodes CDR1 KGHSH and CDR2 LQKENI. Trimming removed 3 bases at V and 0 bases at J, with 18 bases between. CDR3 in DNA: TGTGCCAGCTCACCGCCGGGGTCGCACCCTAGCTCCTACGAGCAGTACTTC. Translation: CASSPPGSHPSSYEQYF.

The chain recombines TRBV4-3 with TRBJ1-5, with D possibly being TRBD1 (5 bases). This CDR3 is 18 amino acids long. The germline gives CDR1 LGHNA, CDR2 YSLEER. V was cut by 0 bases and J by 2 bases, with 17 bases left in between. The CDR3 bases are TGCGCCAGCAGCCAAGATCCGCCAGGGTTTATGGGCAATCAGCCCCAGCATTTT. Amino acid sequence: CASSQDPPGFMGNQPQHF.

In its sample, this clonotype was seen many times. The chain carries TRBV5-4 and TRBJ2-6, with D perhaps TRBD2 (6 bases). The V gene's germline CDR1 is SGHNT and CDR2 YYREEE (reference sequence). The CDR3 totals 17 residues. Trimming cost V 5 bases and J 0 bases, with 15 bases left between them. The CDR3 DNA follows: TGTGCCAGCAGTACCGGGACTTCCTCCTCTGGGGCCAACGTCCTGACTTTC. Translation gives CASSTGTSSSGANVLTF.

The V and J genes are TRBV5-6 and TRBJ2-3; 9 bases match TRBD1. This CDR3 spans 14 amino acids. After removal of 4 bases from V and 6 bases from J, the junction contained 6 bases not matched to a gene. Germline CDR1 and CDR2: SGHDT and YYEEEE. The CDR3 loop reads CASSTTGGRDTQYF. The CDR3 coding sequence is TGTGCCAGCAGCACCACAGGGGGCAGGGATACGCAGTATTTT.

The gene calls are TRBV29-1 and TRBJ2-1; maybe TRBD2 (6 bases). The CDR3 has 18 amino acids. Germline V lookup: CDR1 SQVTM, CDR2 ANQGSEA. V dropped 0 bases and J dropped 5 bases, with 23 bases sitting between them. The DNA of the CDR3 is TGCAGCGTTGAAGATTTGGAGGGTGCCTACCACTTTGACAATGAGCAGTTCTTC. This translates into CSVEDLEGAYHFDNEQFF.

The rearrangement links TRBV7-9 to TRBJ1-2; unclear D gene. Germline assignment: CDR1 SEHNR and CDR2 FQNEAQ (reference sequence). The CDR3 contains 15 residues. Deletions cut 5 bases from V and 0 bases from J, with 13 bases between. The CDR3: CASSPRTAANYGYTF. CDR3 nucleotide sequence: TGTGCCAGCAGCCCCCGGACGGCAGCTAACTATGGCTACACCTTC.

The chain carries TRBV5-6 and TRBJ1-6, with D maybe TRBD1 (5 bases). V was shortened by 0 bases and J by 10 bases, with 11 bases between the two germline ends. The CDR3 runs 14 residues. Germline V gene data show CDR1 as SGHDT and CDR2 as YYEEEE. The DNA for the CDR3 is TGTGCCAGCAGCTTGGTGGGGGGTCACTCACCCCTCCACTTT. This gives the protein CASSLVGGHSPLHF. Filled out from reference TRBV5-6 and TRBJ1-6, the complete variable domain reads DAGVTQSPTHLIKTRGQQVTLRCSPKSGHDTVSWYQQALGQGPQFIFQYYEEEERQRGNFPDRFSGHQFPNYSSELNVNALLLGDSALYLCASSLVGGHSPLHFGNGTRLTVT.

The genes are TRBV12-3 or TRBV12-4 and TRBJ1-1, with TRBD1 as a possible D gene (6 bases). Trimming cost V 6 bases and J 5 bases, with 16 bases left between them. The CDR3 contains 14 residues. This CDR3 is CASRTRGRSTEAFF. CDR3 bases: TGTGCCAGCAGGACCAGGGGTCGCTCGACTGAAGCTTTCTTT.

The chain is built from TRBV28 and TRBJ2-1, with D possibly being TRBD2 (5 bases). The CDR3 has 17 residues. CDR1 MDHEN and CDR2 SYDVKM come from the germline V gene. Trimming removed 3 bases at V and 5 bases at J, with 20 bases between. CDR3 nucleotides: TGTGCCAGCAGTTTCCCCCCACTAGGGCCCCGGGACAATGAGCAGTTCTTC. It is translated as CASSFPPLGPRDNEQFF.

The J gene is TRBJ1-4, the V gene TRBV15; no clear D gene. The CDR3 spans 12 residues. Germline V gene sequence: CDR1 LNHNV, CDR2 YYDKDF (reference sequence). Trimming removed 3 bases at V and 5 bases at J, with 4 bases between. CDR3 in amino acids: CATSRANEKLFF. Here the CDR3 DNA reads TGTGCCACCAGCAGGGCAAATGAAAAACTGTTTTTT.

V usage is TRBV6-5 and J usage is TRBJ1-5; D may be TRBD1 (5 bases). The length of the CDR3 is 14 residues. Germline V CDR1 and CDR2: MNHEY, SVGAGI. V was trimmed by 1 base and J by 1 base, leaving 5 bases between them. CDR3 bases: TGTGCCAGCAGTTACTGGGGGAGCAATCAGCCCCAGCATTTT. This encodes CASSYWGSNQPQHF.

By sample fraction, this clonotype is medium-sized. This chain uses TRBV20-1 with TRBJ2-1; D gene unclear. The CDR3 is 10 amino acids. Germline V CDR1 and CDR2: DFQATT, SNEGSKA (reference sequence). V lost 5 bases and J lost 9, with 8 bases in between. The CDR3 loop is CSAQLLEQFF. The CDR3 bases are TGCAGTGCTCAACTACTTGAGCAGTTCTTC.

This clonotype showed up just a few times. The CDR3 loop is CASSSRRTGINSPLHF. The CDR3 DNA reads as TGTGCCAGCAGCTCTCGCAGGACAGGGATTAATTCACCCCTCCACTTT. The gene calls are TRBV7-2 and TRBJ1-6; TRBD1 aligns across 8 bases. Germline V gene data show CDR1 as SGHTA and CDR2 as FQGNSA. This CDR3 is built from 16 residues. Trimming took 4 bases from V and 6 from J; bases not matched to a gene: 8.